The clone carrying this TCR beta chain was counted only a few times. The antigen is undetermined. The data belong to a study of blood T cells in healthy people across ages. Study-wide background: Per two T cells, template switching captured roughly one barcoded beta molecule.

The CDR3 is 14 residues long. Germline V lookup: CDR1 SGHRS, CDR2 YFSETQ. V lost 0 bases, J lost 7 bases, and 13 bases lay in between. The use of a sample-barcoded 5' primer and a J-beta primer mix characterized a second PCR of about 6 to 12 cycles. The template-switch adaptor, which had 12 random nucleotides, put a tag on each cDNA molecule. Using its own MiXCR run on the 5' RACE reads, TCRdb lists one record per CDR3 protein. This repertoire shows about 750,000 distinct CDR3 sequences, roughly 53% found once; its top ten account for around 40%. The study's findings and limits: Estimated diversity, derived from one million T cells, was regarded as an underestimate.

V is TRBV5-1 and J is TRBJ1-2, with D perhaps matching TRBD1 (6 bases). Sequencing was carried out using blood. The clonotype originates from an older man in good health. The CDR3 DNA follows: TGCGCCAGCAGCTTGGAGGGCGACAGGTCTGGCTACACCTTC. It codes for CASSLEGDRSGYTF.